The 4 T cell receptor beta chains presented below share a single source sample, sequenced in a study of Ad26.COV2.S vaccination and SARS-CoV-2 variants. Data came from immunoSEQ multiplex PCR; TCRdb stores just in-frame clones and leaves some out. The repertoire holds about 400,000 clones, with roughly 90% as singletons. Treatment described: roughly 18 received Ad26.COV2.S at low or high dose, single or two shots; about 5 received placebo; per-sample allocation not given. It was on day 63 after the first vaccine or placebo injection that samples were taken. Sequenced here: peripheral blood, sampled in a trial of Ad26.COV2.S vaccine versus placebo. The receptor set was obtained from a person aged 18-60 years who received the Ad26.COV2.S COVID-19 vaccine or a placebo.

The chain links TRBV12-3 or TRBV12-4 to TRBJ1-4, with D unclear. There are 13 residues in the CDR3. The V end lost 6 bases, the J end lost 2 bases, and 7 bases lay between the germline ends. Here the CDR3 reads CASRELTNEKLFF. Written as DNA, the CDR3 is TGTGCCAGCAGGGAACTTACTAATGAAAAACTGTTTTTT.

The chain has TRBV27 and TRBJ2-7; D remains ambiguous. With 5 bases removed from V and 0 bases from J, the gap between germline ends came to 14 bases. This CDR3 comprises 15 residues. The V gene's germline CDR1 is MNHEY and CDR2 SMNVEV (reference sequence). CDR3 bases: TGTGCCAGCAGTCTCCTAGGAGCGAGCTCCTACGAGCAGTACTTC. Its translation: CASSLLGASSYEQYF.

This clone turned up a few times. This chain connects TRBV5-1 to TRBJ2-2; 12 nucleotides agree with TRBD2. The germline V gene has CDR1 SGHRS and CDR2 YFSETQ. The CDR3 totals 15 residues. The junction had 2 bases not matched to a gene; V was cut back by 8 bases and J by 0 bases. CDR3 sequence: CASGLAGTNTGELFF. The CDR3 nucleotides are TGCGCCAGTGGACTAGCGGGGACGAACACCGGGGAGCTGTTTTTT.

The V call is TRBV5-1, the J call TRBJ1-1, with D hard to call. The CDR3 extends over 14 amino acids. Germline CDR1 is SGHRS and CDR2 is YFSETQ. V was cut by 5 bases and J by 0 bases, with 11 bases left in between. The CDR3: CASSPAILNTEAFF. CDR3 bases: TGCGCCAGCAGTCCCGCAATACTGAACACTGAAGCTTTCTTT.